Following are 9 T cell receptor beta chains from one sample sequenced in a study of blood T cell repertoires in COVID-19 (dated by TCRdb to the early 2020s). Libraries came from the immunoSEQ multiplex PCR assay. TCRdb re-hosts the immuneACCESS table, in-frame sequences only. Its copies lack some clones; in the studies checked, an unresolved V gene accounts for under half of them, and the cause for the rest is not known. Counted in this sample were hundreds of thousands of clones; 80% to 90% of them appeared once. The ten largest clonotypes hold roughly 2.3% of the sample. The sequenced sample was PBMCs or T cells enriched from blood (not recorded which). The receptors here all came from a woman aged 18-30 years who had recovered from COVID-19.

V and J are TRBV7-8 and TRBJ2-3; 8 bases map to TRBD1. Trimming took 5 bases from V and 2 from J; bases not matched to a gene: 9. CDR3 length: 16 amino acids. Germline V gene data show CDR1 as SGHVS and CDR2 as FQNEAQ. The CDR3 here is CASSLRDRSFTDTQYF. The CDR3 DNA follows: TGTGCCAGCAGCCTCCGGGACAGGTCTTTCACAGATACGCAGTATTTT.

This clone was detected only once. The rearrangement links TRBV21-1 to TRBJ1-5; the tabulated D call, TRBD1, remains unverified against the DNA. TRBV21-1 is marked as a pseudogene. The CDR3 runs 17 residues. Written as DNA, the CDR3 is TGTGCCAGACGGCGGACAGGGGGCTTCCTTGGCAATCAGCCCCAGCATTTT. Encoded protein: CARRRTGGFLGNQPQHF.

The rearrangement uses TRBV12-3 or TRBV12-4 and TRBJ1-2; possibly TRBD1 for D (6 bases). The CDR3 sequence is 13 residues long. Trimming pared 6 bases from V and 8 bases from J, leaving 16 bases between. The CDR3 DNA is TGTGCCAGCAGGGGGAGGGGGATTGAAGGCTACACCTTC. Its protein product is CASRGRGIEGYTF.

This clone was found once. The genes are TRBV4-2 and TRBJ1-2; 8 bases agree with TRBD1. The CDR3 runs to 16 residues. V dropped 0 bases and J dropped 3; count of bases not matched to a gene: 6. The germline V gene has CDR1 LGHNA and CDR2 YNFKEQ. The CDR3 nucleotides read TGTGCCAGCAGCCAAGATCAACAGGGGGATCACTATGGCTACACCTTC. Its protein is CASSQDQQGDHYGYTF.

J is TRBJ2-1 and V is TRBV25-1; 11 bases line up with TRBD2. The CDR3 is 15 amino acids. Germline loops: CDR1 MGHDK, CDR2 SYGVNS. V lost 1 base and J lost 6; bases outside the gene matches: 2. CDR3 amino acids: CASSEFGLAGNEQFF. The CDR3 region has the DNA TGTGCCAGCAGTGAATTTGGACTAGCGGGCAATGAGCAGTTCTTC.

The chain joins TRBV5-1 to TRBJ2-1; possibly TRBD1 for D (6 bases). The germline gives CDR1 SGHRS, CDR2 YFSETQ. With 0 bases removed from V and 12 bases from J, the gap between germline ends came to 7 bases. CDR3 length: 11 amino acids. CDR3 in DNA: TGCGCCAGCAGCTTGGACAGGGTGCAGTTCTTC. Its protein is CASSLDRVQFF.

The chain combines TRBV5-1 with TRBJ2-5; weak D call: TRBD2 (6 bases). CDR3 size: 13 residues. Looked up from germline, CDR1 is SGHRS and CDR2 is YFSETQ. V lost 5 bases to trimming and J lost 3 bases, with 11 bases between them. The CDR3 loop is CASRRGTEETQYF. CDR3 coding DNA: TGCGCCAGCAGGCGGGGCACAGAAGAGACCCAGTACTTC. The complete variable domain, with remaining parts taken from reference TRBV5-1 and TRBJ2-5, reads KAGVTQTPRYLIKTRGQQVTLSCSPISGHRSVSWYQQTPGQGLQFLFEYFSETQRNKGNFPGRFSGRQFSNSRSEMNVSTLELGDSALYLCASRRGTEETQYFGPGTRLLVL.

The V call is TRBV12-2, the J call TRBJ1-5; the tabulated D call, TRBD1, remains unverified against the DNA. TRBV12-2 is a recognized pseudogene. The CDR3 sequence is 19 residues long. The chain's CDR3 is CASRSQGSTGRGSNQPQHF. The CDR3, as DNA: TGTGCAAGTCGCTCCCAGGGGTCCACAGGGAGAGGGAGCAATCAGCCCCAGCATTTT.

The chain has TRBV7-8 and TRBJ1-6, with a weak D call TRBD1 (6 bases). Germline V gives CDR1 SGHVS, CDR2 FQNEAQ. V gave up 8 bases and J gave up 0 bases, with 20 bases separating them. The CDR3 has 18 amino acids. CDR3 amino acids: CASQDQGGGFSYNSPLHF. The CDR3 nucleotides are TGTGCCAGCCAGGATCAGGGAGGGGGGTTCTCCTATAATTCACCCCTCCACTTT.